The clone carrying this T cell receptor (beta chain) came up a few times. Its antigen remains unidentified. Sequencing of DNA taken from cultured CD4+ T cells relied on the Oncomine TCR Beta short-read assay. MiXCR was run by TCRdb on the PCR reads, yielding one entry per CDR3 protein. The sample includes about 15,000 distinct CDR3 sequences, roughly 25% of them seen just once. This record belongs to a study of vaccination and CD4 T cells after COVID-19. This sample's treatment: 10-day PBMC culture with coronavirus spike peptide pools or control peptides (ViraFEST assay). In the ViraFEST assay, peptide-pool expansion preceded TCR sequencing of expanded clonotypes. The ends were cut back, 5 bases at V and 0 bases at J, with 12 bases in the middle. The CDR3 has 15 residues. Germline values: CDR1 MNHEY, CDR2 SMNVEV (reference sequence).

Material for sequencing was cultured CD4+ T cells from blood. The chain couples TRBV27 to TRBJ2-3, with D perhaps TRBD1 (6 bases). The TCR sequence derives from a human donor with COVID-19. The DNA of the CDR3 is TGTGCCAGCAGTCCCCGACAGGTTAGCACAGATACGCAGTATTTT. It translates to CASSPRQVSTDTQYF.